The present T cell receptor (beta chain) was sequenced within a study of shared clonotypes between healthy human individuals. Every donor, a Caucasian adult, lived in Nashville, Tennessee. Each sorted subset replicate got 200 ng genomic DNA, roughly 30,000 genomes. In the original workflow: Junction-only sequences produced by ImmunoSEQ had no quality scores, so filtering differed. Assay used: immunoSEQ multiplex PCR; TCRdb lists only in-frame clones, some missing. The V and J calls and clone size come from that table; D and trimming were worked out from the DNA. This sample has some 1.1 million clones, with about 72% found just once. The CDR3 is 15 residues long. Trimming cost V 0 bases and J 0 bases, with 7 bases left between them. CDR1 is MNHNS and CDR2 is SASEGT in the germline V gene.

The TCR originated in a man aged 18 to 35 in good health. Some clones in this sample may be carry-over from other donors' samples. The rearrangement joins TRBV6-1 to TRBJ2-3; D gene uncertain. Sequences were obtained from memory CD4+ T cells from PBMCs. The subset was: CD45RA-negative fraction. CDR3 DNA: TGTGCCAGCAGTGAAGCTCGGCGGAGCACAGATACGCAGTATTTT. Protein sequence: CASSEARRSTDTQYF.